This T cell receptor beta chain was recovered during a study of CD8 T cells in Susac syndrome. Reverse transcription of about 0.45 to 1 ug RNA was performed with random hexamers. TCRdb recomputed calls from the immunoSEQ multiplex PCR reads with MiXCR, one row per CDR3 protein. The repertoire holds more than 200,000 distinct CDR3 sequences, with 80% to 95% as singletons. Sequencing of TCR beta was carried out in blood CD8+ and CD4+ T cells. TEMRA cells were enriched by FACS, while CD8+ and CD4+ T cells were obtained through a negative isolation that was performed magnetically. Trimming pared 7 bases from V and 9 bases from J, leaving 18 bases between. Germline CDR1 is MNHNY and CDR2 is SVGAGI (reference sequence). The CDR3 extends over 13 amino acids.

The clonotype originates from a human donor with multiple sclerosis. The sample comprised CD4+ T cells from PBMCs. The chain links TRBV6-6 to TRBJ1-2; D possibly corresponds to TRBD1 (5 bases). CDR3 sequence: CASNPGEGRSYTF. For the CDR3, the DNA is TGTGCCAGCAATCCGGGGGAGGGGAGAAGCTACACCTTC.